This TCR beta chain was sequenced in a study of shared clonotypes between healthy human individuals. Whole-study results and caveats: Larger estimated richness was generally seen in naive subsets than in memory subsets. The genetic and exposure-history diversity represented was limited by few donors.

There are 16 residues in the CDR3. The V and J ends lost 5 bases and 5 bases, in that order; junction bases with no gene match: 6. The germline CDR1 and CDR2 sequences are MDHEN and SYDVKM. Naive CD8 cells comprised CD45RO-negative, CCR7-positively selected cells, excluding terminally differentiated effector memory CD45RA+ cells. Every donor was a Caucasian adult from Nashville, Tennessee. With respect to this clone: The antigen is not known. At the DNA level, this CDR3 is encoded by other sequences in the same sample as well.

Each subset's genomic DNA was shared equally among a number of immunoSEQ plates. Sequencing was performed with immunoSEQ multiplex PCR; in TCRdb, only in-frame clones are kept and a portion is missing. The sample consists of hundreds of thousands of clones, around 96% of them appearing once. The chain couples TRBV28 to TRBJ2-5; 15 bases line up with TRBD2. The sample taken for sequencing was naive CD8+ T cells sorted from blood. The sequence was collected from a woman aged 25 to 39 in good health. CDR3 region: CASSPGLAGGGETQYF. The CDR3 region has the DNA TGTGCCAGCAGTCCTGGACTAGCGGGAGGGGGCGAGACCCAGTACTTC.